The 25 T cell receptor beta chains in this list originate from one sample, sequenced in a study of T-cell memory formation after mild COVID-19. One entry per CDR3 protein results from TCRdb running MiXCR on the 5' RACE reads. This sample has roughly 400,000 distinct CDR3 sequences, with 24% found just once. The specimen was PBMCs or a T cell subset sorted from them (not recorded which). These receptors all come from an adult woman who had mild COVID-19 (a few samples of this study predate the infection). Cell type and time point are not known.

The chain joins TRBV11-3 to TRBJ2-7, with 7 bases aligning to TRBD2. CDR1 and CDR2 (germline): SGHNT, YENEEA. The CDR3 extends over 16 amino acids. After removal of 3 bases from V and 1 base from J, the junction contained 9 bases not matched to a gene. The CDR3 sequence: CASSFSGGSASYEQYF. The DNA of the CDR3 is TGTGCCAGCAGCTTCTCCGGCGGGAGCGCTTCCTACGAGCAGTACTTC.

The genes are TRBV18 and TRBJ1-1, with TRBD1 as a possible D gene (6 bases). V lost 2 bases to trimming and J lost 4 bases, with 14 bases between them. Germline CDR1 KGHSH, CDR2 LQKENI. This CDR3 contains 15 residues. The CDR3 spells CASSPGAGAGTEAFF. The CDR3 nucleotides are TGTGCCAGCTCACCAGGTGCAGGGGCCGGCACTGAAGCTTTCTTT.

The chain carries TRBV6-2 or TRBV6-3 and TRBJ2-3; no reliable D call. This CDR3 is built from 15 residues. Germline V gene data show CDR1 as MNHEY and CDR2 as SVGEGT. Trimming cost V 6 bases and J 5 bases, with 18 bases left between them. The CDR3 loop reads CASSPRGRLGDTQYF. The CDR3 DNA sequence: TGTGCCAGCAGCCCCCGAGGTAGACTGGGAGATACGCAGTATTTT.

The chain joins TRBV30 to TRBJ2-5, with a tentative D call TRBD2 (5 bases). The CDR3 length is 14 residues. Trimming took off 2 bases at V and 5 bases at J, with 15 bases between the two ends. The germline CDR1 and CDR2 sequences are GTSNPN and SVGIG (reference sequence). Here the CDR3 reads CAWSTGSPGETQYF. In nucleotides, the CDR3 is TGTGCCTGGAGTACCGGGTCTCCGGGGGAGACCCAGTACTTC.

This clonotype was recorded a few times. The chain is built from TRBV6-1 and TRBJ2-3; no clear D. CDR1 and CDR2 from the germline V gene are MNHNS and SASEGT. This CDR3 is 13 amino acids long. The V gene lost 2 bases and the J gene lost 5 bases, with 8 bases spanning the gap. The CDR3: CASSESRKDTQYF. DNA for the CDR3: TGTGCCAGCAGTGAATCTAGGAAAGATACGCAGTATTTT.

This clonotype was detected only a few times. This chain joins TRBV4-1 and TRBJ2-7; no clear D. Trimming stripped 0 bases from V and 2 bases from J, with 11 bases between. CDR1 and CDR2 (germline): MGHRA, YSYEKL. This CDR3 has 15 amino acids. The DNA for the CDR3 is TGCGCCAGCAGCCAAGAGGTCTACAGAGCCTACGAGCAGTACTTC. This sequence encodes CASSQEVYRAYEQYF.

This clonotype was seen a few times. The chain is built from TRBV18 and TRBJ2-2; D gene unclear. V shed 0 bases and J shed 0 bases, with 11 bases lying between them. The CDR3 is made up of 17 amino acids. Germline V gene data show CDR1 as KGHSH and CDR2 as LQKENI. The CDR3 sequence: CASSPPVISPNTGELFF. Written as DNA, the CDR3 is TGTGCCAGCTCACCACCGGTAATCAGTCCGAACACCGGGGAGCTGTTTTTT.

This chain uses TRBV29-1 with TRBJ1-2; TRBD1 is a possible D gene (6 bases). This CDR3 contains 13 residues. Germline CDR1 SQVTM, CDR2 ANQGSEA. Trimming removed 7 bases at V and 10 bases at J, with 22 bases between. CDR3 protein: CSAMQGSRGDYTF. The DNA for the CDR3 is TGCAGCGCCATGCAGGGGTCCCGGGGAGACTACACCTTC. Full variable domain (missing parts from reference TRBV29-1 and TRBJ1-2): SAVISQKPSRDICQRGTSLTIQCQVDSQVTMMFWYRQQPGQSLTLIATANQGSEATYESGFVIDKFPISRPNLTFSTLTVSNMSPEDSSIYLCSAMQGSRGDYTFGSGTRLTVV.

The chain has TRBV15 and TRBJ2-6, with D unclear. CDR1 is LNHNV, CDR2 YYDKDF, per germline (reference sequence). The CDR3 length is 15 residues. Trimming stripped 0 bases from V and 7 bases from J, with 10 bases between. CDR3 region: CATSRDRPAANVLTF. The CDR3 DNA sequence: TGTGCCACCAGCAGAGATAGGCCGGCCGCCAACGTCCTGACTTTC.

In its sample, this clonotype was seen a few times. The chain has TRBV7-6 and TRBJ2-2; D gene ambiguous. This CDR3 has 12 residues. Germline CDR1 is SGHVS and CDR2 is FNYEAQ. Trimming took off 11 bases at V and 7 bases at J, with 14 bases between the two ends. Here the CDR3 DNA reads TGTGCCTGGAACCTGGGGAACGGGGAGCTGTTTTTT. This codes for CAWNLGNGELFF.

The chain links TRBV11-2 to TRBJ2-4; no definite D call. Germline lookup yields CDR1 SGHAT and CDR2 FQNNGV. This CDR3 spans 20 amino acids. The ends were cut back, 1 base at V and 0 bases at J, with 22 bases in the middle. In DNA, the CDR3 is TGTGCCAGCAGCTTAGGTCGCGCCTCTGACATGTACTTAGCCAAAAACATTCAGTACTTC. This sequence encodes CASSLGRASDMYLAKNIQYF.

The gene calls are TRBV20-1 and TRBJ2-3; 8 bases map to TRBD2. The V and J ends lost 6 bases and 4 bases, in that order; junction bases with no gene match: 9. Germline CDR1 is DFQATT and CDR2 is SNEGSKA (reference sequence). The CDR3 has 14 residues. The CDR3 loop is CSAHWRGASDTQYF. In DNA, the CDR3 is TGCAGTGCCCACTGGCGGGGGGCATCAGATACGCAGTATTTT.

In this sample, this clonotype turned up many times. The chain links TRBV18 to TRBJ1-4; D call uncertain. The length of the CDR3 is 14 residues. The V and J ends lost 3 bases and 7 bases respectively, with 12 bases between them. Germline values: CDR1 KGHSH, CDR2 LQKENI. CDR3 amino acids: CASSPASWGEKLFF. The CDR3, as DNA: TGTGCCAGCTCACCGGCTTCCTGGGGTGAAAAACTGTTTTTT.

The sample holds one count of this clonotype. The chain uses TRBV7-2 and TRBJ2-3; D is unclear. The J call may be incorrect, as the DNA end agrees better with TRBJ2-5. The germline V gene has CDR1 SGHTA and CDR2 FQGNSA. CDR3 length: 14 residues. The CDR3 coding sequence is TGTGCCAGCAGCTACCGATTTGGGTCGGAGACCCAGTACTTC. Translation: CASSYRFGSETQYF.

There are a few counts of this clonotype. The gene calls are TRBV6-6 and TRBJ2-7; no reliable D call. With 5 bases removed from V and 7 bases from J, the gap between germline ends came to 15 bases. CDR1 MNHNY and CDR2 SVGAGI come from the germline V gene (reference sequence). The CDR3 covers 13 residues. The CDR3 bases are TGTGCCAGCAGTACTTCAGGACCGAAGGAGCAGTACTTC. Protein: CASSTSGPKEQYF.

The rearrangement links TRBV24-1 to TRBJ2-6; 10 nucleotides line up with TRBD1. The CDR3 sequence is 18 residues long. Unmatched junction bases numbered 6, after V lost 4 bases and J lost 1 base. The germline V gene encodes CDR1 KGHDR and CDR2 SFDVKD. CDR3 DNA sequence: TGTGCCACCAGTGACCCAGGGACAGGGGTTTCTGGGGCCAACGTCCTGACTTTC. As protein: CATSDPGTGVSGANVLTF.

This clonotype occurred many times. This chain connects TRBV5-1 to TRBJ2-7; the D call may be TRBD1 or TRBD2 (5 bases each). The CDR3 length is 14 residues. Germline CDR1 and CDR2: SGHRS and YFSETQ. The V and J ends lost 2 bases and 5 bases respectively, with 14 bases between them. The CDR3 bases are TGCGCCAGCAGCTTCGATGCAGGGAGAAACGAGCAGTACTTC. Protein: CASSFDAGRNEQYF.

V is TRBV30 and J is TRBJ2-3; D unclear. V dropped 5 bases and J dropped 2 bases, with 14 bases sitting between them. Germline assignment: CDR1 GTSNPN and CDR2 SVGIG (reference sequence). The CDR3 length is 14 residues. This CDR3 reads CAWAPLGSTDTQYF. The CDR3 nucleotides are TGTGCCTGGGCCCCCCTTGGGTCCACAGATACGCAGTATTTT. Supplemented by reference TRBV30 and TRBJ2-3, the full variable domain reads SQTIHQWPATLVQPVGSPLSLECTVEGTSNPNLYWYRQAAGRGLQLLFYSVGIGQISSEVPQNLSASRPQDRQFILSSKKLLLSDSGFYLCAWAPLGSTDTQYFGPGTRLTVL.

This clonotype turned up a few times. V usage is TRBV24-1 and J usage is TRBJ2-5, with D possibly matching TRBD1 (5 bases). The germline V gene encodes CDR1 KGHDR and CDR2 SFDVKD. The V gene lost 1 base and the J gene lost 4 bases, with 9 bases spanning the gap. There are 14 residues in the CDR3. CDR3 sequence: CATSDFSGSETQYF. The CDR3 region has the DNA TGTGCCACCAGTGATTTTTCAGGGTCAGAGACCCAGTACTTC.

The rearrangement joins TRBV18 to TRBJ2-3; 9 bases agree with TRBD1. Germline lookup yields CDR1 KGHSH and CDR2 LQKENI. Trimming at V came to 4 bases and at J to 3 bases, leaving 5 bases not matched to a gene. The CDR3 is made up of 15 amino acids. The CDR3 spells CASSQMTGGTDTQYF. In nucleotides, the CDR3 is TGTGCCAGCTCACAGATGACAGGGGGAACAGATACGCAGTATTTT.

The chain is built from TRBV7-9 and TRBJ2-2; D remains unclear. The germline V and J ends were trimmed by 4 bases and 1 base, with 13 bases remaining between them. The CDR3 length is 16 residues. Germline lookup yields CDR1 SEHNR and CDR2 FQNEAQ (reference sequence). CDR3 residues: CASSSTSPQNTGELFF. The CDR3 nucleotides read TGTGCCAGCAGCTCAACGTCACCACAGAACACCGGGGAGCTGTTTTTT.

This chain connects TRBV15 to TRBJ2-2, with D perhaps matching TRBD1 (5 bases). This CDR3 comprises 17 residues. Between the trimmed V and J ends, which lost 0 bases and 4 bases, there was a span of 15 bases. Germline lookup yields CDR1 LNHNV and CDR2 YYDKDF (reference sequence). The CDR3: CATSRDIARDSTGELFF. Written as DNA, the CDR3 is TGTGCCACCAGCAGAGATATAGCTCGTGACAGCACCGGGGAGCTGTTTTTT. The full variable domain, in which reference TRBV15 and TRBJ2-2 provide the parts outside the CDR3, is DAMVIQNPRYQVTQFGKPVTLSCSQTLNHNVMYWYQQKSSQAPKLLFHYYDKDFNNEADTPDNFQSRRPNTSFCFLDIRSPGLGDTAMYLCATSRDIARDSTGELFFGEGSRLTVL.

The chain carries TRBV5-1 and TRBJ2-1; D remains unclear. CDR3 length: 10 amino acids. Trimming stripped 0 bases from V and 10 bases from J, with 2 bases between. Germline CDR1 is SGHRS and CDR2 is YFSETQ. CDR3 in amino acids: CASSLEEQFF. For the CDR3, the DNA is TGCGCCAGCAGCTTGGAGGAGCAGTTCTTC.

This clonotype was seen a handful of times. A read error may account for a junction end that differs from germline. The genes are TRBV6-5 and TRBJ2-7; D not certain. Germline V gives CDR1 MNHEY, CDR2 SVGAGI. CDR3 length equals 14 residues. CDR3 amino acids: CASSTLGSSDEQYF. DNA of the CDR3: TGTGCCAGCAGTACCCTAGGTTCCTCCGACGAGCAGTACTTC.

In this sample, this clonotype turned up a few times. The chain couples TRBV9 to TRBJ2-2; D is ambiguous. V was cut by 0 bases and J by 0 bases, with 6 bases left in between. The CDR3 contains 15 residues. Germline values: CDR1 SGDLS, CDR2 YYNGEE. CDR3 DNA: TGTGCCAGCAGCGTAGCCGTAACGAACACCGGGGAGCTGTTTTTT. This gives the protein CASSVAVTNTGELFF.